The present T cell receptor beta chain was sequenced within a study of T cell changes during pregnancy in multiple sclerosis. Clones were sequenced by immunoSEQ multiplex PCR, and TCRdb holds only the in-frame ones, with some missing. This table has about 44,000 clones, 85% to 95% appearing once. The CDR3 is 16 residues long. Germline values: CDR1 LGHNA, CDR2 YNFKEQ. Unmatched junction bases numbered 9, after V lost 1 base and J lost 9 bases. The sample comprised peripheral blood. V and J are TRBV4-2 and TRBJ2-1; 10 bases are shared with TRBD2. The TCR originated in a female donor with multiple sclerosis, enrolled in a pregnancy study. The CDR3 loop reads CASSQALGTSALEQFF. The CDR3 DNA follows: TGTGCCAGCAGCCAAGCTTTGGGGACTAGCGCTCTTGAGCAGTTCTTC.